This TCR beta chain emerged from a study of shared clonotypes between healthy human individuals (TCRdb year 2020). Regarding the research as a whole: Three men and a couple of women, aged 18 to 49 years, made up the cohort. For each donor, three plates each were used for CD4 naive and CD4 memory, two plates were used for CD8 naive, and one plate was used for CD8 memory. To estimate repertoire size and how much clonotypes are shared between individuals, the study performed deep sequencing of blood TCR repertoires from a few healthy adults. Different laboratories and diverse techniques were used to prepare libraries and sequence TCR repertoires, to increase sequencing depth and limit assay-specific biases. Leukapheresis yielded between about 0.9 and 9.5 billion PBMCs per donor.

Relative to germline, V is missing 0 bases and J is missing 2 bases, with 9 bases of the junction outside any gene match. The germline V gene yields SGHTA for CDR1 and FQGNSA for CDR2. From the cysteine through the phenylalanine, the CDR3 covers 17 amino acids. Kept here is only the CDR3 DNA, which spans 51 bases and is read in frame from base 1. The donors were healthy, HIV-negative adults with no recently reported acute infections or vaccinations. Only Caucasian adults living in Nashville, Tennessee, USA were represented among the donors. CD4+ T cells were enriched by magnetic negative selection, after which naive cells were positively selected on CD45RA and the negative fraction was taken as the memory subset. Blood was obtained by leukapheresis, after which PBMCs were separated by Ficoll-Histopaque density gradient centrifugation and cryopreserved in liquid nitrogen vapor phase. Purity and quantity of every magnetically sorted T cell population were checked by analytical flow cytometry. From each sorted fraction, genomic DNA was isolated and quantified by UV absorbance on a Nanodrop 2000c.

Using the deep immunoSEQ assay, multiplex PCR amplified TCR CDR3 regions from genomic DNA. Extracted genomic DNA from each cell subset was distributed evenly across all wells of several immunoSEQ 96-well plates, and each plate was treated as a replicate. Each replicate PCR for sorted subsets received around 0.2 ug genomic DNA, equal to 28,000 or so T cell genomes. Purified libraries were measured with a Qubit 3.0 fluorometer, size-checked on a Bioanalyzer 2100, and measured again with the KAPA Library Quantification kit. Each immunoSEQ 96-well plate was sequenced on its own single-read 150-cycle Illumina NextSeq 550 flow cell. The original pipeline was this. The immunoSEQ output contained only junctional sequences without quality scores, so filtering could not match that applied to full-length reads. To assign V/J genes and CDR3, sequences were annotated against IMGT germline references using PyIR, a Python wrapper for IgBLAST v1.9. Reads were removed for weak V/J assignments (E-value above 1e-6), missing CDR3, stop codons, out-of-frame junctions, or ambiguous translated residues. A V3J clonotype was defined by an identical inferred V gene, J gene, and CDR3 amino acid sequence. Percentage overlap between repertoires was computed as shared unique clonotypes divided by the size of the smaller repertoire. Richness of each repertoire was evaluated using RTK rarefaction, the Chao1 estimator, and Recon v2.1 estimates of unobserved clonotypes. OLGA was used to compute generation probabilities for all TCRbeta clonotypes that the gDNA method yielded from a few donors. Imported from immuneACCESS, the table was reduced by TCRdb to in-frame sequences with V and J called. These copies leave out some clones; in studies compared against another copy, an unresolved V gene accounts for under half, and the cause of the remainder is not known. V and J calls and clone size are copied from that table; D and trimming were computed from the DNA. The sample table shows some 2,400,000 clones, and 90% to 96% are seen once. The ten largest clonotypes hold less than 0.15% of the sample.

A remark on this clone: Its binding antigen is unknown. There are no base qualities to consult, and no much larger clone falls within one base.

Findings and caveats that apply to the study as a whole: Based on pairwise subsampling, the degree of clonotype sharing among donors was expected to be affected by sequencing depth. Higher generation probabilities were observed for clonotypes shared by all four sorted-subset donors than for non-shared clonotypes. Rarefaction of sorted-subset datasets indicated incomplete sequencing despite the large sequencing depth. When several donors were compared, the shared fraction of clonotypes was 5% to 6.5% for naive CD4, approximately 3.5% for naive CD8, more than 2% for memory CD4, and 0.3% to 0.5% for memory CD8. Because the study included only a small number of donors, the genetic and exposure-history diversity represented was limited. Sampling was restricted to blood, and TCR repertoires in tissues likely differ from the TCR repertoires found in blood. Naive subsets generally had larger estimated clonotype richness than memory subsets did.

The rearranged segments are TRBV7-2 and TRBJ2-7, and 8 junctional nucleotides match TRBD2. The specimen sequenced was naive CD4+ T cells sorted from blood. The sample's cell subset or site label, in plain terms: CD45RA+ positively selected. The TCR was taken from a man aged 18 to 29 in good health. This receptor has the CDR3 CASSLAGGLVQTYEQYF. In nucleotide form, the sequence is TGTGCCAGCAGCTTAGCCGGGGGACTAGTACAAACCTACGAGCAGTACTTC.